This T cell receptor (beta chain) derives from a study of technical replicates of blood from several donors. Trimming took 7 bases from V and 0 from J; bases not matched to a gene: 10. This CDR3 spans 16 amino acids. Germline-derived CDR1 and CDR2 are GTSNPN and SVGIG (reference sequence). Sequencing used immunoSEQ multiplex PCR; TCRdb keeps in-frame clones, though not all of them. The data show some 60,000 clones, about 95% seen once. V and J are TRBV30 and TRBJ1-5; 9 bases line up with TRBD1. Sequenced sample: PBMCs. The sequence derives from a human donor in good health. Some clones in this sample may be carry-over from other donors' samples. CDR3 in amino acids: CALGQGKANSNQPQHF. The CDR3 nucleotides are TGTGCCTTAGGACAGGGGAAAGCCAATAGCAATCAGCCCCAGCATTTT.